This T cell receptor beta chain was observed in a study of T cells in Graves' hyperthyroidism and ophthalmopathy. The CDR3 regions of TCR beta were amplified from RNA transcripts. RT-PCR in the first round (using the HTBI primer set) targeted the TCR CDR3. TCRdb passed the multiplex PCR reads through MiXCR, listing each CDR3 protein once. This sample has approximately 400,000 distinct CDR3 sequences; around a sixth occur once, and the top ten carry just under 8%. This clonotype was picked up many times. Its antigen is not identified. CDR1 is SEHNR and CDR2 is FQNEAQ in the germline V gene (reference sequence). The CDR3 length is 14 residues. V was clipped by 8 bases and J by 3 bases, with 14 bases between them. Broader study findings: Most clonotypes that expanded in the thyroid above 0.001 also showed up in blood.

This receptor was identified in a young woman with Graves' hyperthyroidism. The sample taken for sequencing was blood. The chain carries TRBV7-9 and TRBJ2-1; tentatively, D is TRBD2 (5 bases). The CDR3 spells CASSEGPVYNEQFF. The CDR3 coding sequence is TGTGCCAGCTCTGAGGGCCCCGTCTACAATGAGCAGTTCTTC.